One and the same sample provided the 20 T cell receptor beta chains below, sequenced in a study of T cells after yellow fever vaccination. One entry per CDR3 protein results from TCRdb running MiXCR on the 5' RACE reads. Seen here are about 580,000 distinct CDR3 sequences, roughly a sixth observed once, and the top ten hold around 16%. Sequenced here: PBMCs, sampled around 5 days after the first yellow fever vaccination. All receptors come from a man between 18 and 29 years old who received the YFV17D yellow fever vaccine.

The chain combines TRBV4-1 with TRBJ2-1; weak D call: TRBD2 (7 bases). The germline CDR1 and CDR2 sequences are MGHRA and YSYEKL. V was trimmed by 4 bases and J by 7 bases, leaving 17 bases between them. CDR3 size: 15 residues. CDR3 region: CASSPLGGAKNEQFF. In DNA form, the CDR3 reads TGCGCCAGCAGCCCTTTAGGGGGGGCGAAGAATGAGCAGTTCTTC.

The CDR3 region has the DNA TGTGCCAGCAGCCAACCTCGACCCAACACTTCCTACGAGCAGTACTTC. Translation gives CASSQPRPNTSYEQYF. The rearrangement joins TRBV3-1 to TRBJ2-7, with D unresolved. Trimming took 2 bases from V and 1 from J, leaving 15 bases between them. The CDR3 loop spans 16 amino acids. Germline V gene lookup returns CDR1 LGHDT and CDR2 YNNKEL (reference sequence).

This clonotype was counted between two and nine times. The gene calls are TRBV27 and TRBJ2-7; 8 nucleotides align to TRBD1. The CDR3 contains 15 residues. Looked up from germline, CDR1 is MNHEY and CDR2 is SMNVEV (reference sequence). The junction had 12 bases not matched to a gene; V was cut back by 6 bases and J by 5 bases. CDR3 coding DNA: TGTGCCAGCAGCCTATGGGGTGCAGGGGGCAACGAGCAGTACTTC. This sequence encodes CASSLWGAGGNEQYF.

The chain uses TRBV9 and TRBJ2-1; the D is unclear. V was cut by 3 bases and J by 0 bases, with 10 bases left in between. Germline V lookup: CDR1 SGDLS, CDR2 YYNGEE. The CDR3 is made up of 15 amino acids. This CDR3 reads CASSAEPSSYNEQFF. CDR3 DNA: TGTGCCAGCAGCGCCGAGCCCAGCTCCTACAATGAGCAGTTCTTC.

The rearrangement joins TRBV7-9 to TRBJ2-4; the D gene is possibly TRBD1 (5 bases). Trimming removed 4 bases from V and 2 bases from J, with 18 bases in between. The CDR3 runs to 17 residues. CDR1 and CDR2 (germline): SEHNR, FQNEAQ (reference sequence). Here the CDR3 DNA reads TGTGCCAGCAGCTGGTCAGACAGTTCCGTGCCCAAAAACATTCAGTACTTC. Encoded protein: CASSWSDSSVPKNIQYF.

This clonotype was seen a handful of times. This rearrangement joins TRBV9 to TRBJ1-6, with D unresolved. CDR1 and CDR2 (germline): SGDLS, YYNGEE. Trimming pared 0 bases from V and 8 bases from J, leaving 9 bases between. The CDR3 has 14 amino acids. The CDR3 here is CASSVGALDSPLHF. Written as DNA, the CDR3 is TGTGCCAGCAGCGTAGGGGCGTTGGATTCACCCCTCCACTTT.

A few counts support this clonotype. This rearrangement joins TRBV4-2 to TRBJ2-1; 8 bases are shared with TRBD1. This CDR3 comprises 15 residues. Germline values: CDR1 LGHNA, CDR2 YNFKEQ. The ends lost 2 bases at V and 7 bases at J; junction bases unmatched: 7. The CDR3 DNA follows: TGTGCCAGCAGCCAATTCGGACAGGGAGGAAATGAGCAGTTCTTC. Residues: CASSQFGQGGNEQFF.

CDR3 in amino acids: CASGPGPNQPQHF. CDR3 sequence (DNA): TGCGCCAGCGGGCCAGGACCCAATCAGCCCCAGCATTTT. The J gene is TRBJ1-5, the V gene TRBV5-1; unclear D gene. V dropped 7 bases and J dropped 3 bases, with 11 bases sitting between them. The CDR3 is 13 residues long. Germline assignment: CDR1 SGHRS and CDR2 YFSETQ.

The CDR3 DNA reads as TGTGCCAGCAGCTTCGACGGGGGAGTCACAGATACGCAGTATTTT. Translated: CASSFDGGVTDTQYF. This chain uses TRBV7-9 with TRBJ2-3; D might be TRBD2 (6 bases). The length of the CDR3 is 15 residues. Germline V gives CDR1 SEHNR, CDR2 FQNEAQ (reference sequence). V was cut by 3 bases and J by 2 bases, with 12 bases left in between.

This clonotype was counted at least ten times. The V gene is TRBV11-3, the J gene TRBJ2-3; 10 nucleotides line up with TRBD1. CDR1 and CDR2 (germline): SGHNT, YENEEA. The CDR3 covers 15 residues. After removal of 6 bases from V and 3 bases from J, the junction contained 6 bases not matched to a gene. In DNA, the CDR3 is TGTGCCAGCAGTCTGACAGGGGGCGATACAGATACGCAGTATTTT. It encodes CASSLTGGDTDTQYF. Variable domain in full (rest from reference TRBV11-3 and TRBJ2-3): EAGVVQSPRYKIIEKKQPVAFWCNPISGHNTLYWYLQNLGQGPELLIRYENEEAVDDSQLPKDRFSAERLKGVDSTLKIQPAELGDSAVYLCASSLTGGDTDTQYFGPGTRLTVL.

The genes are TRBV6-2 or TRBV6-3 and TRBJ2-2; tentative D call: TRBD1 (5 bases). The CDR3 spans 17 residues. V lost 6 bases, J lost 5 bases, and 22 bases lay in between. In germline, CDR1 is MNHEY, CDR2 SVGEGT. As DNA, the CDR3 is TGTGCCAGCAGCACAGACAGTATGGTTTTTGGGACCGGGGAGCTGTTTTTT. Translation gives CASSTDSMVFGTGELFF.

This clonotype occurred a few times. The CDR3 DNA is TGTGCCAGCAGCACCGGGACGAACTACGAGCAGTACTTC. Amino acid sequence: CASSTGTNYEQYF. V usage is TRBV7-2 and J usage is TRBJ2-7; tentatively, D is TRBD1 or TRBD2 (5 bases each). V was cut by 5 bases and J by 3 bases, with 11 bases left in between. The length of the CDR3 is 13 residues. CDR1 is SGHTA and CDR2 is FQGNSA in the germline V gene.

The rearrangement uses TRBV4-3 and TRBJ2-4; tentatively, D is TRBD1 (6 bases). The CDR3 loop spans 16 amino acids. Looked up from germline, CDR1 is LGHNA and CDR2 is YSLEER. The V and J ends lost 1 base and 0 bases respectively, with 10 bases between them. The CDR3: CASSQVWGLAKNIQYF. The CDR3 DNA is TGCGCCAGCAGCCAAGTATGGGGGCTAGCCAAAAACATTCAGTACTTC.

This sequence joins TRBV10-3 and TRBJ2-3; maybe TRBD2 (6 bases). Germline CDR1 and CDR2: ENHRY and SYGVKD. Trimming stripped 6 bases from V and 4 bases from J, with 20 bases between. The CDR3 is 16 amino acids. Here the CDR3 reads CAISPLANSRPDTQYF. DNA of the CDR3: TGTGCCATCAGCCCCCTAGCGAACAGTCGACCAGATACGCAGTATTTT.

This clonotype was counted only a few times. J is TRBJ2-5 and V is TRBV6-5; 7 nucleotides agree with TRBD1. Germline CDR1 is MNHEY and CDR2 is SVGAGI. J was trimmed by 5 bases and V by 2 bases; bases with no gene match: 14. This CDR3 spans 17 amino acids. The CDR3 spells CASSYLGGTVPRETQYF. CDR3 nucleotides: TGTGCCAGCAGTTACCTTGGTGGGACAGTCCCGAGGGAGACCCAGTACTTC.

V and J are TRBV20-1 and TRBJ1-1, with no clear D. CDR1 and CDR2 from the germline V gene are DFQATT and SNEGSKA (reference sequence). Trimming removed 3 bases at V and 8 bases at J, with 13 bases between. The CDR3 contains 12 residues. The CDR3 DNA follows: TGCAGTGCTAGGGACGGACGCCGGGAAGCTTTCTTT. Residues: CSARDGRREAFF.

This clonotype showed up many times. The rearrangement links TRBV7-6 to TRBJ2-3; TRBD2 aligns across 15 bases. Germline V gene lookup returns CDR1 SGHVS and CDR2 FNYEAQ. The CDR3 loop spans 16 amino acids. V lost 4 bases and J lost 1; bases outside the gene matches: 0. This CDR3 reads CASSWTSGGGTDTQYF. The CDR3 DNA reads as TGTGCCAGCAGCTGGACTAGCGGGGGGGGCACAGATACGCAGTATTTT.

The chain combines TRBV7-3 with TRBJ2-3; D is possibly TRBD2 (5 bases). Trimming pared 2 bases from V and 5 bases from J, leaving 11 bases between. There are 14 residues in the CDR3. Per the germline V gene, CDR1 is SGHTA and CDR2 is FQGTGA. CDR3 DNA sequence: TGTGCCAGCAGCTTATCCCTAGCTGGAGATACGCAGTATTTT. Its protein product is CASSLSLAGDTQYF.

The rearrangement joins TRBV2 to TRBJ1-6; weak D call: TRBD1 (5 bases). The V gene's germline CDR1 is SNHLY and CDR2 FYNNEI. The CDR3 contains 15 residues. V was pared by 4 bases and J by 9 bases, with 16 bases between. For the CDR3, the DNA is TGTGCCAGCAGTGTGTCCGCCAGGGATGGTTCACCCCTCCACTTT. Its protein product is CASSVSARDGSPLHF.

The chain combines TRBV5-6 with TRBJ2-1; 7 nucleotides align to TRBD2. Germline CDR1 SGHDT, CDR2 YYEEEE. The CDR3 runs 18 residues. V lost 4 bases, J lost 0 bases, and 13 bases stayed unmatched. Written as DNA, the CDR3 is TGTGCCAGCAGCACTTGGGGTAGCGGGCCCAGCTCCTACAATGAGCAGTTCTTC. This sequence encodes CASSTWGSGPSSYNEQFF.